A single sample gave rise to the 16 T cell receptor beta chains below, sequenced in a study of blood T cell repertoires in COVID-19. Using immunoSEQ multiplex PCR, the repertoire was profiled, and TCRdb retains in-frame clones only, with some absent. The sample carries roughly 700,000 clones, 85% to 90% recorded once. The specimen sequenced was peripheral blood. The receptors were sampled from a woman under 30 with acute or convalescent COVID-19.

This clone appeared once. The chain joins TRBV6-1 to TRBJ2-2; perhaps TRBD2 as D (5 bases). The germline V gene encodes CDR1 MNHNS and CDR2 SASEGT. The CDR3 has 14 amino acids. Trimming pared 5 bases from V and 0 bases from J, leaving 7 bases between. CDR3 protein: CASSSTTNTGELFF. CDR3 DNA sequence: TGTGCCAGCAGTTCGACTACGAACACCGGGGAGCTGTTTTTT.

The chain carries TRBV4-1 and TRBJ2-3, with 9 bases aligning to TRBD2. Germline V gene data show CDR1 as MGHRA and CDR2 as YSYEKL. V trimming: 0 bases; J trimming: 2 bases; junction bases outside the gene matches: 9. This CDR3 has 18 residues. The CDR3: CASSQDAGASGVTDTQYF. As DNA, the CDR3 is TGCGCCAGCAGCCAAGATGCAGGTGCTAGCGGGGTCACAGATACGCAGTATTTT.

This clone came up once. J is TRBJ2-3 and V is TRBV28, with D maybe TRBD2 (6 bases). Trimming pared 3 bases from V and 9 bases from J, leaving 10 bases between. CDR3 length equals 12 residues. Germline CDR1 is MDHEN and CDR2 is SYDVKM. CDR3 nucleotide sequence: TGTGCCAGCAGTTTTCTGGCGGGGACGCAGTATTTT. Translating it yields CASSFLAGTQYF.

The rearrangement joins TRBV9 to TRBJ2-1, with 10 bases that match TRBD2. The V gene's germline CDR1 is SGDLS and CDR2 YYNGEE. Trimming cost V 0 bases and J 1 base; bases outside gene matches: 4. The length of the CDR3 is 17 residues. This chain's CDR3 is CASSVGTSGLSYNEQFF. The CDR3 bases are TGTGCCAGCAGCGTAGGGACTAGCGGTCTATCCTACAATGAGCAGTTCTTC.

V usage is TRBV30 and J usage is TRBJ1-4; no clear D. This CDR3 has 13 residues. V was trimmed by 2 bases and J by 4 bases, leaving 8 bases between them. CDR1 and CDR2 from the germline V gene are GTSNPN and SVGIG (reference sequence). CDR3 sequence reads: CAWSRGDNEKLFF. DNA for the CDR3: TGTGCCTGGAGTCGCGGTGATAATGAAAAACTGTTTTTT.

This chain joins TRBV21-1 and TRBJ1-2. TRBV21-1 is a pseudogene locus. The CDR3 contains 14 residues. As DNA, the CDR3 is TGTGCCAGGAGAGTAAACCCACCCGTCTATGGCTACACCTTC. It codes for CARRVNPPVYGYTF.

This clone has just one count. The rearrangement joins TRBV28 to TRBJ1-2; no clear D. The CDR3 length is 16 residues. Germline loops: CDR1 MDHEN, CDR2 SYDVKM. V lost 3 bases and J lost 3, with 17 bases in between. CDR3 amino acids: CASSFWRTPDYYGYTF. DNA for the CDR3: TGTGCCAGCAGTTTTTGGAGGACCCCGGACTACTATGGCTACACCTTC.

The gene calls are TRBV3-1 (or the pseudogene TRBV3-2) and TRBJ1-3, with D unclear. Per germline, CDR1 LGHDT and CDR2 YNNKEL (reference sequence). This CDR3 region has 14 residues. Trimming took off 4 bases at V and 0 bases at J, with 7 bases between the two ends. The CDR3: CASSPGLSGNTIYF. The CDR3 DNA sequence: TGTGCCAGCAGCCCGGGTCTCTCTGGAAACACCATATATTTT.

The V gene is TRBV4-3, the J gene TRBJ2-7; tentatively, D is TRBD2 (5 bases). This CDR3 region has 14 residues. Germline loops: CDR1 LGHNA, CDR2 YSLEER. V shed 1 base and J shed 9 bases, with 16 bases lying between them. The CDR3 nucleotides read TGCGCCAGCAGCCAAGCTGTTAAGGGTGGAGGGCAGTACTTC. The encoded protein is CASSQAVKGGGQYF.

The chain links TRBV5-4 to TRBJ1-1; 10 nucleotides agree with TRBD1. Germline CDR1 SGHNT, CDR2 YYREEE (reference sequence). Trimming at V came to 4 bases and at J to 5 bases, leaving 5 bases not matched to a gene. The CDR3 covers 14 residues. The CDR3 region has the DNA TGTGCCAGCAGCCCGACAGGGGGCTCGACTGAAGCTTTCTTT. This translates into CASSPTGGSTEAFF.

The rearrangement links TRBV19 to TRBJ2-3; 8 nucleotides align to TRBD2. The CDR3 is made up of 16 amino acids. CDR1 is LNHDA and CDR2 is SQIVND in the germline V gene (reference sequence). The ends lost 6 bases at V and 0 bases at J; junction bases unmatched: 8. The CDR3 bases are TGTGCCAGTAGGACTTTAGCGGGGTCGAGCACAGATACGCAGTATTTT. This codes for CASRTLAGSSTDTQYF.

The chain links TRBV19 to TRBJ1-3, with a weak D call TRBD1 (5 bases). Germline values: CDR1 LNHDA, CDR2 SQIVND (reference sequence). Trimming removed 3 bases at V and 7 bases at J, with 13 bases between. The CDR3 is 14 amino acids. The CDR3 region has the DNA TGTGCCAGTAGTATTCTGGCCCGGGGGAACACCATATATTTT. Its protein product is CASSILARGNTIYF.

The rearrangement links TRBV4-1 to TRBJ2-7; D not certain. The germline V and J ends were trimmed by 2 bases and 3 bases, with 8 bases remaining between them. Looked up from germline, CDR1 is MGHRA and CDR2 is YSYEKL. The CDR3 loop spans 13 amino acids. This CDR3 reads CASSQPTDYEQYF. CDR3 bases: TGCGCCAGCAGCCAACCGACTGACTACGAGCAGTACTTC.

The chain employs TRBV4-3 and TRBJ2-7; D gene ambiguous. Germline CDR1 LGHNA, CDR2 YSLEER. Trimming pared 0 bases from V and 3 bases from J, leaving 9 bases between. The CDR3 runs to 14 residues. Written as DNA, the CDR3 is TGCGCCAGCAGCCAAGAGCAGGAAGGCTACGAGCAGTACTTC. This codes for CASSQEQEGYEQYF.

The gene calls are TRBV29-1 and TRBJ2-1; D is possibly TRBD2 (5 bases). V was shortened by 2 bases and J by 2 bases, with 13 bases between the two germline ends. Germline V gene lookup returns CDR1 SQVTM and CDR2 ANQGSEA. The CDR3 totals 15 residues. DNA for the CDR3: TGCAGCGTTGAAAGGAGGAGCCCTCCCTACAATGAGCAGTTCTTC. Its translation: CSVERRSPPYNEQFF.

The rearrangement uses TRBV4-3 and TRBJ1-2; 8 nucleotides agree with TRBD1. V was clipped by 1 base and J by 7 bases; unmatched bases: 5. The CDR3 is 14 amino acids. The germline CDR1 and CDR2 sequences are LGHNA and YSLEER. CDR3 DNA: TGCGCCAGCAGCCAAGCCCGGACAGGGACTGGCTACACCTTC. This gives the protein CASSQARTGTGYTF.